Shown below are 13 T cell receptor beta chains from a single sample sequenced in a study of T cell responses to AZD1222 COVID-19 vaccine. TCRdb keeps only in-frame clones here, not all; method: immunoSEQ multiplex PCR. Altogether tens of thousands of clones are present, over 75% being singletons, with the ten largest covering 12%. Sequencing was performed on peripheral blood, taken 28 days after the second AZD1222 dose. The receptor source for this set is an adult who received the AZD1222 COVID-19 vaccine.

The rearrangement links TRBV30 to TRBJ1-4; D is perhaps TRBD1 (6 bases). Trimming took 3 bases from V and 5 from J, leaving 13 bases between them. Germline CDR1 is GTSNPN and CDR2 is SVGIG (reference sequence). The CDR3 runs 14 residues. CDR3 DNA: TGTGCCTGGAGGAATTGGCAGGGGAATGAAAAACTGTTTTTT. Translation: CAWRNWQGNEKLFF.

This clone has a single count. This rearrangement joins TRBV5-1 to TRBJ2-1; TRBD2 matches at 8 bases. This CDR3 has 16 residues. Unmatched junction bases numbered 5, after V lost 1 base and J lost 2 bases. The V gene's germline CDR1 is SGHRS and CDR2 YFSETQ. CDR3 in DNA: TGCGCCAGCAGCTTGCGGCGGGGGGAGACCTACAATGAGCAGTTCTTC. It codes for CASSLRRGETYNEQFF.

CDR3 DNA sequence: TGTGCCAGCAGCTCCTGGGGGAGGGAGAACACTGAAGCTTTCTTT. Amino acids: CASSSWGRENTEAFF. V is TRBV7-2 and J is TRBJ1-1, with D tentatively TRBD1 (5 bases). Trimming removed 4 bases at V and 1 base at J, with 13 bases between. CDR3 size: 15 residues. Germline-derived CDR1 and CDR2 are SGHTA and FQGNSA. Combining the CDR3 with reference TRBV7-2 and TRBJ1-1 gives the whole variable domain GAGVSQSPSNKVTEKGKDVELRCDPISGHTALYWYRQSLGQGLEFLIYFQGNSAPDKSGLPSDRFSAERTGGSVSTLTIQRTQQEDSAVYLCASSSWGRENTEAFFGQGTRLTVV.

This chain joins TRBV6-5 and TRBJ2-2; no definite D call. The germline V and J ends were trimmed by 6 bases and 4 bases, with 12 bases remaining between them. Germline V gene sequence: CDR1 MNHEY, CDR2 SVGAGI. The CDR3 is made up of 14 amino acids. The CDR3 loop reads CASRPPVGTGELFF. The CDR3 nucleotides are TGTGCCAGCAGACCCCCCGTCGGCACCGGGGAGCTGTTTTTT.

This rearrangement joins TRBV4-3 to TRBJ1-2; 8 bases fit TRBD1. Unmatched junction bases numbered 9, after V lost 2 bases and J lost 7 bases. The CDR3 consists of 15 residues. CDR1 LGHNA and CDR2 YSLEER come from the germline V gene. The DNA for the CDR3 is TGCGCCAGCAGCCAACCTTCAGGGGGCTTTCCTGGCTACACCTTC. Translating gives CASSQPSGGFPGYTF.

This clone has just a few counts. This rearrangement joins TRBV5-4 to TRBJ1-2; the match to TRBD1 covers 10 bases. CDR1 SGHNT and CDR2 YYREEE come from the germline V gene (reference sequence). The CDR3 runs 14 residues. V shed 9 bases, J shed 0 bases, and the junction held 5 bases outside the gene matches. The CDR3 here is CATRDRGTNYGYTF. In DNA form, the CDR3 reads TGTGCCACTCGGGACAGGGGAACTAACTATGGCTACACCTTC.

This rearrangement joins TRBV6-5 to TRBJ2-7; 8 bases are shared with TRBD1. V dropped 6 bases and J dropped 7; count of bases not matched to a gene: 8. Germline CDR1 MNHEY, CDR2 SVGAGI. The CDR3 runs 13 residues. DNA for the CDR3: TGTGCCAGCAGGGGGCAGGGGGCGCCTGAGCAGTACGTC. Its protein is CASRGQGAPEQYV.

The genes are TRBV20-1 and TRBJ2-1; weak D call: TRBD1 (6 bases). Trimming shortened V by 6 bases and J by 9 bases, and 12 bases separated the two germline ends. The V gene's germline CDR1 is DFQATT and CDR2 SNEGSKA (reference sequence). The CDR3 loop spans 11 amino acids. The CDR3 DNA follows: TGCAGTGCCATATCAGGGGTTGAGCAGTTCTTC. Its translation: CSAISGVEQFF.

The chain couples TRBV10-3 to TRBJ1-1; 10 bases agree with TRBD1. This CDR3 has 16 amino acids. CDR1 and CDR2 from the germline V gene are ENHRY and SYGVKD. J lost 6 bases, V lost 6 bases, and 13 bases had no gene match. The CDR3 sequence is CAISDPSGTGEPEAFF. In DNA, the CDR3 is TGTGCCATCAGCGACCCATCTGGGACAGGGGAACCTGAAGCTTTCTTT.

CDR3 coding DNA: TGCGCCAGCAGTCTAGCGCCCGGAGAGCAGTACGTC. Residues: CASSLAPGEQYV. The chain couples TRBV10-1 to TRBJ2-7; possible D gene TRBD2, 6 bases. This CDR3 comprises 12 residues. Per the germline V gene, CDR1 is WNHNN and CDR2 is SYGVQD (reference sequence). V lost 5 bases and J lost 7, with 12 bases in between.

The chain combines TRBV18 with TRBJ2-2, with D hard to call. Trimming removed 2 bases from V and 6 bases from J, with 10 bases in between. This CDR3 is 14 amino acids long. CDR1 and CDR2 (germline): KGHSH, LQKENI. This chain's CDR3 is CASSPRPEAGELFF. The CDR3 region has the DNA TGTGCCAGCTCACCAAGGCCAGAGGCCGGGGAGCTGTTTTTT.

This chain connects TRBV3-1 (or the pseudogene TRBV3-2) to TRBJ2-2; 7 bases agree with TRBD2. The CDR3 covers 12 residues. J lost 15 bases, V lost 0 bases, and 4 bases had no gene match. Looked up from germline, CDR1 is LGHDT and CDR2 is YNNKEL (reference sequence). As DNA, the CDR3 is TGTGCCAGCAGCCAAGACACGGGGAGGGTGTTTTTT. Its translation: CASSQDTGRVFF.

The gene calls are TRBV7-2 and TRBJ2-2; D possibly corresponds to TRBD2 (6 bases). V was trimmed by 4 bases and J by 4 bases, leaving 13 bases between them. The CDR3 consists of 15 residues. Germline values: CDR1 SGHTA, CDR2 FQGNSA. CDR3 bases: TGTGCCAGCAGCTGGACCTCAGCGGGCACCGGGGAGCTGTTTTTT. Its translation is CASSWTSAGTGELFF.